This is a list of T cell receptor beta chains from one sample in a study of Ad26.COV2.S vaccination and SARS-CoV-2 variants. Clones were sequenced by immunoSEQ multiplex PCR, and TCRdb holds only the in-frame ones, with some missing. The table lists approximately 410,000 clones, over 80% of them singletons. This sample comprised peripheral blood, obtained in a trial of Ad26.COV2.S vaccine versus placebo. The receptors were sampled from a person aged 18-65 years who received the Ad26.COV2.S COVID-19 vaccine or a placebo. CDR3s include the opening cysteine and the closing phenylalanine or tryptophan. D genes are given only for firm matches. Rows may omit the clone size; those that give it use once, few, many or a size class.

TRBJ1-2 TRBV3-1/TRBV3-2 . few CASSQDFTGQLYYGYTF TGTGCCAGCAGCCAAGATTTTACCGGACAGCTATACTATGGCTACACCTTC
TRBJ2-7 TRBV6-5 . . CASTPAGGEQYF TGTGCCAGCACCCCAGCGGGTGGCGAGCAGTACTTC
TRBJ1-3 TRBV11-3 . . CASSLDGSGNTIYF TGTGCCAGCAGCCTCGATGGTTCTGGAAACACCATATATTTT
TRBJ2-3 TRBV4-3 . . CASSQDAHTDTQYF TGCGCCAGCAGCCAAGATGCACACACAGATACGCAGTATTTT
TRBJ2-1 TRBV3-1/TRBV3-2 TRBD2 . CASSRGWASGGGEQFF TGTGCCAGCAGCCGTGGGTGGGCTAGCGGGGGCGGCGAGCAGTTCTTC
TRBJ2-5 TRBV7-2 . . CASSPRDLQETQYF TGTGCCAGCAGCCCCCGGGACCTCCAAGAGACCCAGTACTTC
TRBJ1-2 TRBV7-9 TRBD1 . CASSLGAGGPANYGYTF TGTGCCAGCAGCTTAGGAGCAGGGGGGCCCGCTAACTATGGCTACACCTTC
TRBJ2-7 TRBV3-1/TRBV3-2 TRBD1 . CASSHGQTGPYEQYF TGTGCCAGCAGCCATGGACAGACAGGGCCCTACGAGCAGTACTTC
TRBJ2-1 TRBV7-2 TRBD2 . CASLRGSGGPWEQFF TGTGCCAGCCTTCGTGGTAGCGGGGGGCCCTGGGAGCAGTTCTTC
TRBJ2-3 TRBV11-2 . . CASSLIGTESTDTQYF TGTGCCAGCAGCTTAATTGGGACTGAAAGCACAGATACGCAGTATTTT
TRBJ1-1 TRBV19 TRBD1 . CASSITGDSTEAFF TGTGCCAGTAGTATTACCGGGGACAGCACTGAAGCTTTCTTT
TRBJ1-1 TRBV5-1 TRBD1 . CASSHPTGLEVNTEAFF TGCGCCAGCAGCCATCCGACAGGGCTGGAGGTGAACACTGAAGCTTTCTTT
TRBJ2-2 TRBV5-1 TRBD1 . CASSGGQGYTGELFF TGCGCCAGCAGCGGGGGACAGGGGTACACCGGGGAGCTGTTTTTT
TRBJ2-5 TRBV5-3 . . CARSRTYQETQYF TGTGCCAGAAGCAGGACATACCAAGAGACCCAGTACTTC
TRBJ2-7 TRBV7-2 . . CASSLNSYEQYF TGTGCCAGCAGCCTTAACTCCTACGAGCAGTACTTC
TRBJ2-5 TRBV11-2 TRBD2 once CASSLGKGRAGETQYF TGTGCCAGCAGCTTAGGGAAAGGGAGGGCCGGAGAGACCCAGTACTTC
TRBJ2-1 TRBV9 TRBD2 . CASSAPQLAGVNEQFF TGTGCCAGCAGCGCCCCACAGCTAGCGGGGGTTAATGAGCAGTTCTTC
TRBJ1-2 TRBV4-1 TRBD1 . CASSQLGQGYGYTF TGCGCCAGCAGCCAACTTGGACAGGGCTATGGCTACACCTTC
TRBJ1-5 TRBV28 . . CASSFIRVLGQPQHF TGTGCCAGCAGTTTTATCAGGGTGCTGGGTCAGCCCCAGCATTTT
TRBJ1-3 TRBV5-4 . . CASSFPSGQGNTIYF TGTGCCAGCAGCTTCCCAAGCGGTCAGGGAAACACCATATATTTT
TRBJ1-1 TRBV12-3/TRBV12-4 . . CASSSNTEAFF TGTGCCAGCAGTTCCAACACTGAAGCTTTCTTT
TRBJ1-1 TRBV19 . . CASRFFGGLSTEAFF TGTGCCAGTAGGTTTTTTGGGGGGTTGAGCACTGAAGCTTTCTTT
TRBJ1-1 TRBV19 . . CASSWDTEAFF TGTGCCAGTAGTTGGGATACTGAAGCTTTCTTT
TRBJ1-4 TRBV28 . . CASSFSSMQQGINEKLFF TGTGCCAGCAGTTTTTCTTCGATGCAACAGGGCATTAATGAAAAACTGTTTTTT
TRBJ1-5 TRBV7-2 TRBD1 . CASSETGAHGVYQPQHF TGTGCCAGCAGCGAGACAGGGGCCCACGGTGTCTATCAGCCCCAGCATTTT
TRBJ1-1 TRBV11-2 TRBD1 . CASSVGTANTEAFF TGTGCCAGCAGCGTCGGGACAGCGAACACTGAAGCTTTCTTT
TRBJ1-3 TRBV19 . . CASRPRTLNSGNTIYF TGTGCCAGTAGGCCAAGGACACTCAACTCTGGAAACACCATATATTTT
TRBJ1-2 TRBV3-1/TRBV3-2 TRBD1 . CASSHLPRGTGYGYTF TGTGCCAGCAGCCACCTACCCAGGGGGACAGGGTATGGCTACACCTTC
TRBJ1-5 TRBV7-9 . . CASSSQGNQPQHF TGTGCCAGCAGCTCACAGGGAAATCAGCCCCAGCATTTT
TRBJ2-7 TRBV9 TRBD2 . CASSQGEGLYEQYF TGTGCCAGCAGCCAAGGGGAGGGTCTCTACGAGCAGTACTTC
TRBJ2-1 TRBV5-1 TRBD2 . CASSHRLAAYNEQFF TGCGCCAGCAGCCACCGACTAGCGGCCTACAATGAGCAGTTCTTC
TRBJ1-6 TRBV2 TRBD1 few CASSEDRTYNSPLHF TGTGCCAGCAGCGAGGACAGGACCTATAATTCACCCCTCCACTTT